This is a list of T cell receptor beta chains from one sample in a study of human T cells and chemical hapten exposure. TCRdb ran MiXCR on the RACE reads and lists one entry per CDR3 protein. The sample comprises around 300,000 distinct CDR3 sequences, 5.5% of which are singletons, and 7% to 10% rests with the top ten. Sequenced material: whole blood, taken in connection with sensitization to the hapten diphenylcyclopropenone (DPC). Source of these receptors: a young woman with alopecia areata. Some clones in this sample may be carry-over from other donors' samples. CDR3s leave out the opening cysteine and the closing phenylalanine or tryptophan. A D gene is named only where the DNA matches it firmly.

TRBJ1-1	.	TRBV28	ASSPGLRTEAF
TRBJ2-7	TRBD1	TRBV12-3/TRBV12-4	ASSPGTGGTYEQY
TRBJ2-1	TRBD2	TRBV12-3/TRBV12-4	ASRTSGLNEQF
TRBJ2-5	TRBD1	TRBV7-8	ASSRDQTGQETQY
TRBJ1-3	.	TRBV29-1	SVVASSGNTIY
TRBJ2-7	TRBD2	TRBV4-2	ASSQDWASGGSYEQY
TRBJ2-1	.	TRBV20-1	SAGPEDEQF
TRBJ2-3	.	TRBV24-1	ATSDRKTGADTQY
TRBJ2-1	.	TRBV7-9	ASSLGAGEQF
TRBJ2-3	.	TRBV4-3	ASSHVVDPRKGTDTQY
TRBJ2-7	.	TRBV28	ASNLRTVHEQY
TRBJ2-2	.	TRBV16	ASSQFQGRSAGELF
TRBJ1-4	.	TRBV6-5	ASSFTRGRNEKLF
TRBJ2-2	TRBD1	TRBV5-1	ASSSDGQGWNTGELF
TRBJ2-5	TRBD2	TRBV9	ASSVTSGQQTQY
TRBJ1-2	TRBD1	TRBV2	ASSATGQGGGYT
TRBJ2-2	.	TRBV9	ASSVLSVPNTGELF
TRBJ1-3	.	TRBV20-1	SARDSGGSGNTIY
TRBJ1-2	.	TRBV9	ASSVGSSNYGYT
TRBJ1-1	.	TRBV29-1	SVHSIPGYAF
TRBJ2-1	.	TRBV20-1	SAETKGSYNEQF
TRBJ2-3	.	TRBV14	ASSQDGYKGDTQY
TRBJ1-4	.	TRBV7-2	ASSLDGFGLF
TRBJ1-2	TRBD1	TRBV2	ASSEQGVVGYT
TRBJ2-3	TRBD1	TRBV5-1	ASSLDGGTGSTDTQY
TRBJ1-3	.	TRBV7-8	ASSLAYIRDVLGRSGNTIY
TRBJ1-1	.	TRBV7-9	ASSPSGQLNTEAF
TRBJ1-6	.	TRBV9	ASSSGIGLNSPLH
TRBJ1-1	.	TRBV4-3	ASSQVLNTEAF
TRBJ1-1	.	TRBV5-1	ASSLYSANTEAF
TRBJ1-5	.	TRBV3-1	ASSQDPVRPQH
TRBJ1-5	.	TRBV7-9	ASGAGWGLQH
TRBJ2-7	.	TRBV28	ASSSGFSYEQY
TRBJ1-5	TRBD1	TRBV18	ASSPQTGGRNQPQH
TRBJ1-2	TRBD1	TRBV5-4	ASSWDRDNGYT
TRBJ1-6	.	TRBV5-5	ASKGLLNSPLH
TRBJ1-1	.	TRBV18	ASSHGENTEAF
TRBJ2-7	.	TRBV5-1	ATSPGDVGYEQY
TRBJ1-6	.	TRBV6-5	ASSYSIRAKSPLH
TRBJ1-1	TRBD1	TRBV20-1	SARGQGYAEAF
TRBJ2-7	.	TRBV7-9	ASSAGGMTYEQY
TRBJ2-3	TRBD2	TRBV7-2	ASRDRGGRADTQY
TRBJ2-1	.	TRBV6-2/TRBV6-3	ASRLYGPGEASYNEQF
TRBJ2-3	TRBD2	TRBV12-5	ASGFGSGVTDTQY
TRBJ2-6	.	TRBV7-8	ASSLADSSGANVLT
TRBJ2-1	.	TRBV28	ASRKRPGNEQF
TRBJ2-1	.	TRBV12-3/TRBV12-4	ASSPGLSNEQF
TRBJ1-6	.	TRBV9	ASSPAPGSPLH
TRBJ2-5	.	TRBV6-2/TRBV6-3	ASSGFQKTQY
TRBJ1-1	.	TRBV7-9	ASSLGGGYTEAF
TRBJ2-5	TRBD2	TRBV6-2/TRBV6-3	ASSLTSGDETQY
TRBJ2-1	TRBD2	TRBV5-6	ASSFGLGHNNEQF
TRBJ2-3	TRBD1	TRBV24-1	ATSETGGDTQY
TRBJ1-2	TRBD1	TRBV3-1	ASSREQGADGYT
TRBJ1-5	.	TRBV20-1	SARDAQGSSNQPQH
TRBJ2-1	.	TRBV12-3/TRBV12-4	ASSLGLGGYNEQF
TRBJ2-3	.	TRBV5-1	ASSIQGSLNTDTQY
TRBJ1-1	.	TRBV20-1	SASGAYTEAF
TRBJ2-3	.	TRBV12-3/TRBV12-4	ASSPRGAGTDTQY